The entry below gives a single TCR beta chain sequence along with its context. Its cognate antigen is unknown. Only in-frame clones appear in the TCRdb table, and some are missing; sequencing was by immunoSEQ multiplex PCR. The sample holds 100,000 or so clones, roughly 92% seen once. This sample stems from a study of graft-versus-host responses after intestinal transplantation. Study-level information: After anti-thymocyte globulin induction, recipients took tacrolimus and steroids for two to three years. Study-level results: High graft-versus-host to host-versus-graft clonal ratios were found in allografts of patients who had graft-donor T cell macrochimerism. GvH clones appeared in recipient marrow, some first in ileum or blood.

CDR3 size: 17 residues. Germline CDR1 SQVTM, CDR2 ANQGSEA. V trimming: 6 bases; J trimming: 4 bases; junction bases outside the gene matches: 12. The sequence was collected from a human donor who received an intestinal transplant. The input for sequencing was unstimulated CD4+ T cells sorted from spleen or lymph node cells, taken before intestinal transplant. The chain carries TRBV29-1 and TRBJ2-1; 13 bases are a match to TRBD2. The CDR3 reads CSVEGLAGMSTYNEQFF. The CDR3 bases are TGCAGCGTGGAGGGACTAGCGGGAATGAGTACATACAATGAGCAGTTCTTC.